This T cell receptor beta chain emerged from a study of blood T cell repertoires in COVID-19. Using immunoSEQ multiplex PCR, the repertoire was profiled, and TCRdb retains in-frame clones only, with some absent. The sample yields a few hundred thousand clones, roughly 91% seen once. The participants were between about 18 and 90 years old and came from some 23 US areas. Sequencing used PBMCs or T cells enriched from blood (not recorded which). This clonotype was obtained from a woman aged 45-60 years who had been exposed to COVID-19.

The CDR3 bases are TGTGCCAGGACCCGGCGGGGGCCCCGCTACGAGCAGTACTTC. Protein product: CARTRRGPRYEQYF. V usage is TRBV11-3 and J usage is TRBJ2-7, with a weak D call TRBD2 (7 bases). The V and J ends lost 9 bases and 3 bases respectively, with 18 bases between them. The germline V gene encodes CDR1 SGHNT and CDR2 YENEEA. This CDR3 comprises 14 residues.